Presented here are 18 T cell receptor beta chains from one specimen sequenced in a study of blood T cell repertoires in COVID-19. Produced via immunoSEQ multiplex PCR; TCRdb's table is partial and in-frame only. The table has more than 450,000 clones, approximately 90% seen once. What was sequenced was PBMCs or T cells enriched from blood (not recorded which). These receptors all come from a woman younger than 35 who had recovered from COVID-19.

This CDR3 reads CASSLVSGVNTGELFF. DNA of the CDR3: TGTGCCAGCAGCTTAGTAAGCGGGGTGAACACCGGGGAGCTGTTTTTT. The chain carries TRBV7-2 and TRBJ2-2, with 7 bases that match TRBD2. Germline values: CDR1 SGHTA, CDR2 FQGNSA. Trimming at V came to 1 base and at J to 1 base, leaving 3 bases not matched to a gene. There are 16 residues in the CDR3.

The gene calls are TRBV2 and TRBJ2-5; D is unresolved. The CDR3 covers 13 residues. The germline CDR1 and CDR2 sequences are SNHLY and FYNNEI. The V gene lost 7 bases and the J gene lost 5 bases, with 14 bases spanning the gap. The DNA for the CDR3 is TGTGCCAGCAAGCGTTCGGTTGGGGAGACCCAGTACTTC. Amino acid sequence: CASKRSVGETQYF.

As to this clone: The conserved phenylalanine or tryptophan is not found at the CDR3 terminus, so this likely reflects a read error. No DNA is shown, since the ends of the CDR3 on it are uncertain; the CDR3 is the one TCRdb lists. The gene calls are TRBV11-3 and TRBJ1-2. Germline CDR1 and CDR2: SGHNT and YENEEA. Inclusive of both ends, the CDR3 amounts to 9 amino acids. This CDR3 is CASSLIVPS.

This clone occurred a few times. V and J are TRBV5-4 and TRBJ1-6; unclear D gene. CDR3 length equals 15 residues. Germline CDR1 SGHNT, CDR2 YYREEE (reference sequence). V was pared by 3 bases and J by 5 bases, with 12 bases between. The CDR3 nucleotides read TGTGCCAGCAGCTCTAGGAGTTGGAATAATTCACCCCTCCACTTT. This gives the protein CASSSRSWNNSPLHF.

In DNA, the CDR3 is TGCGCCAGCACCCCGGACAGGGGGATTCAGGACACCGGGGAGCTGTTTTTT. This codes for CASTPDRGIQDTGELFF. V is TRBV5-1 and J is TRBJ2-2; 10 positions agree with TRBD1. This CDR3 region has 17 residues. V was pared by 6 bases and J by 3 bases, with 11 bases of the junction left unmatched. Germline CDR1 and CDR2: SGHRS and YFSETQ.

The chain has TRBV2 and TRBJ1-5, with D possibly matching TRBD1 (5 bases). This CDR3 spans 15 amino acids. Trimming removed 6 bases at V and 2 bases at J, with 14 bases between. Per germline, CDR1 SNHLY and CDR2 FYNNEI. CDR3 nucleotide sequence: TGTGCCAGCAGGGTACACAGGAACGGCAATCAGCCCCAGCATTTT. Its protein product is CASRVHRNGNQPQHF. The entire variable domain, with the rest obtained from reference TRBV2 and TRBJ1-5, is as follows: EPEVTQTPSHQVTQMGQEVILRCVPISNHLYFYWYRQILGQKVEFLVSFYNNEISEKSEIFDDQFSVERPDGSNFTLKIRSTKLEDSAMYFCASRVHRNGNQPQHFGDGTRLSIL.

The V gene is TRBV30, the J gene TRBJ1-1; tentative D call: TRBD1 (5 bases). The length of the CDR3 is 13 residues. CDR1 and CDR2 (germline): GTSNPN, SVGIG (reference sequence). CDR3 in amino acids: CATWTGEDTEAFF. The CDR3 nucleotides read TGTGCGACTTGGACGGGGGAGGACACTGAAGCTTTCTTT.

The CDR3 loop reads CAWSHGTGSNYGYTF. In DNA form, the CDR3 reads TGTGCCTGGAGTCACGGGACAGGGTCCAACTATGGCTACACCTTC. The V call is TRBV30, the J call TRBJ1-2, with TRBD1 matching over 9 bases. Germline CDR1 and CDR2: GTSNPN and SVGIG (reference sequence). CDR3 size: 15 residues. Germline trimming cut 2 bases from V and 2 bases from J; bases unmatched to any gene: 6.

The chain employs TRBV19 and TRBJ1-5; D ambiguous. Trimming removed 3 bases at V and 3 bases at J, with 12 bases between. From germline, CDR1 is LNHDA and CDR2 SQIVND (reference sequence). The CDR3 length is 15 residues. The CDR3 DNA reads as TGTGCCAGTAGTATTGGCCAGCGGTCCAATCAGCCCCAGCATTTT. This gives the protein CASSIGQRSNQPQHF.

The rearrangement links TRBV3-1 (or the pseudogene TRBV3-2) to TRBJ2-3, with TRBD2 as a possible D gene (7 bases). V was pared by 2 bases and J by 1 base, with 19 bases between. CDR1 is LGHDT and CDR2 is YNNKEL in the germline V gene (reference sequence). The length of the CDR3 is 18 residues. In nucleotides, the CDR3 is TGTGCCAGCAGCCAATGGGCTCGGGGGCTAGCGGGCACAGATACGCAGTATTTT. This translates into CASSQWARGLAGTDTQYF.

The J gene is TRBJ1-2, the V gene TRBV7-8, with D hard to call. V lost 5 bases and J lost 6, with 22 bases in between. The CDR3 contains 16 residues. Germline CDR1 reads SGHVS; CDR2 reads FQNEAQ. The DNA for the CDR3 is TGTGCCAGCAGCGAACGAACGCGCCTCCTATCCGATGGCTACACCTTC. As protein: CASSERTRLLSDGYTF.

The chain combines TRBV6-5 with TRBJ1-2, with 9 bases matching TRBD1. The CDR3 extends over 14 amino acids. V shed 7 bases, J shed 2 bases, and the junction held 5 bases outside the gene matches. Germline V gene sequence: CDR1 MNHEY, CDR2 SVGAGI. The CDR3 here is CASKQGAENYGYTF. CDR3 DNA sequence: TGTGCCAGCAAACAGGGGGCGGAAAACTATGGCTACACCTTC.

This chain joins TRBV5-1 and TRBJ2-2; D is possibly TRBD2 (5 bases). The germline CDR1 and CDR2 sequences are SGHRS and YFSETQ. This CDR3 has 14 residues. Trimming stripped 3 bases from V and 6 bases from J, with 12 bases between. CDR3 in DNA: TGCGCCAGCAGCTGGGGTCTCGGGGCCGGGGAGCTGTTTTTT. Protein sequence: CASSWGLGAGELFF.

The chain uses TRBV29-1 and TRBJ2-1; the D gene is possibly TRBD1 (5 bases). V dropped 7 bases and J dropped 1 base, with 11 bases sitting between them. The germline V gene encodes CDR1 SQVTM and CDR2 ANQGSEA. The CDR3 totals 13 residues. Written as DNA, the CDR3 is TGCAGCGGTGGTCAGGGTTCCTACAATGAGCAGTTCTTC. Amino acid sequence: CSGGQGSYNEQFF.

On this clone itself: The sample contains more than one DNA sequence encoding this CDR3. The chain links TRBV3-1 (or the pseudogene TRBV3-2) to TRBJ2-1; no clear D gene. V gave up 0 bases and J gave up 7 bases, with 7 bases separating them. Germline V gene sequence: CDR1 LGHDT, CDR2 YNNKEL (reference sequence). The CDR3 consists of 13 residues. CDR3: CASSQDPGNEQFF. The CDR3 nucleotides read TGTGCCAGCAGCCAAGATCCCGGGAATGAGCAGTTCTTC.

The genes are TRBV5-1 and TRBJ2-2; weak D call: TRBD1 (5 bases). Trimming shortened V by 0 bases and J by 6 bases, and 12 bases separated the two germline ends. This CDR3 region has 15 residues. Germline-derived CDR1 and CDR2 are SGHRS and YFSETQ. CDR3 coding DNA: TGCGCCAGCAGCTTGGGTGCCAGGGCATCCGGGGAGCTGTTTTTT. Its protein product is CASSLGARASGELFF.

The V and J genes are TRBV6-6 and TRBJ2-7; the match to TRBD1 covers 11 bases. V trimming: 0 bases; J trimming: 5 bases; junction bases outside the gene matches: 6. The CDR3 spans 16 residues. CDR1 MNHNY and CDR2 SVGAGI come from the germline V gene (reference sequence). In nucleotides, the CDR3 is TGTGCCAGCAGTTACTCAGGACAGGGGGCTATTAACGAGCAGTACTTC. It translates to CASSYSGQGAINEQYF.

CDR3 nucleotides: TGTGCCAGCAGTTTACTGGGGCTGAGTGAGCAGTTCTTC. It encodes CASSLLGLSEQFF. V is TRBV27 and J is TRBJ2-1; D possibly corresponds to TRBD1 (5 bases). Germline CDR1 reads MNHEY; CDR2 reads SMNVEV (reference sequence). V dropped 2 bases and J dropped 9 bases, with 11 bases sitting between them. This CDR3 has 13 residues.